A selection of T cell receptor beta chains follows, all from one sample in a study of human T cells and chemical hapten exposure. MiXCR, applied by TCRdb to the RACE reads, yields one record per CDR3 protein. Of 150,000 to 200,000 distinct CDR3 sequences in the sample, roughly 25% are singletons; the top ten hold 2.1%. Material: whole blood, obtained in connection with sensitization to the hapten diphenylcyclopropenone (DPC). The origin of the receptors is a woman in her late teens or twenties with alopecia areata. Some clones in this sample may be carry-over from other donors' samples. The CDR3 runs from the conserved cysteine through the conserved F or W. A D gene is named only where the DNA matches it firmly. Only some rows state a clone size, as once, few, many or a class for expanded clones.

J gene	D gene	clone size	V gene	CDR3 DNA	CDR3 protein
TRBJ2-3	.	.	TRBV5-4	TGTGCCAGCAGCAAGAGCACAGATACGCAGTATTTT	CASSKSTDTQYF
TRBJ2-3	TRBD2	many	TRBV5-1	TGCGCCAGCAGCTTATTTCCGGGACTAGCGGGAGTGGTTGGCACAGATACGCAGTATTTT	CASSLFPGLAGVVGTDTQYF
TRBJ1-3	TRBD1	few	TRBV3-1	TGTGCCAGCAGCCAAGGGACAGGGGGAAACACCATATATTTT	CASSQGTGGNTIYF
TRBJ1-3	.	many	TRBV4-1	TGCGCCAGCGCCGCGTACGGTAGCTCTGGAAACACCATATATTTT	CASAAYGSSGNTIYF
TRBJ2-3	.	few	TRBV9	TGTGCCAGCAGCGGACGGACTACCACAGATACGCAGTATTTT	CASSGRTTTDTQYF
TRBJ1-4	.	.	TRBV3-1	TGTGCCAGCAGCCAGGCGGCACAGCAGAATGAAAAACTGTTTTTT	CASSQAAQQNEKLFF
TRBJ2-5	TRBD2	.	TRBV2	TGTGCCAGCAGTGATATCGGGACTATAGAAGAGACCCAGTACTTC	CASSDIGTIEETQYF
TRBJ2-5	TRBD2	few	TRBV6-2/TRBV6-3	TGTGCCAGCAGTTACAGTTCTCGACTAGCGGGGGACCAAGAGACCCAGTACTTC	CASSYSSRLAGDQETQYF
TRBJ2-2	TRBD1	.	TRBV7-8	TGTGCCAGCAGACTGGACAGGGAAACCACCGGGGAGCTGTTTTTT	CASRLDRETTGELFF
TRBJ2-7	.	.	TRBV10-2	TGCGCCAGCCAGGTAATCGACGAGCAGTACTTC	CASQVIDEQYF
TRBJ2-2	.	.	TRBV4-1	TGCGCCAGCACCCTCAGGGGAGTTCCTCCCAGGGAGACCGGGGAGCTGTTTTTT	CASTLRGVPPRETGELFF
TRBJ2-2	.	once	TRBV11-2	TGTGCCAGCAGCTCGGTCCGACTCGCGAGGACCGGGGAGCTGTTTTTT	CASSSVRLARTGELFF
TRBJ2-1	TRBD1	.	TRBV5-1	TGCGCCAGCAGCTTGGTGGGACAGGGTCCGGCGGATGAGCAGTTCTTC	CASSLVGQGPADEQFF
TRBJ2-5	TRBD1	few	TRBV5-5	TGTGCCAGCAGCTTGCTTCGGGGACAGGGGGAAGAGACCCAGTACTTC	CASSLLRGQGEETQYF
TRBJ2-1	TRBD2	many	TRBV7-2	TGTGCCAGCAGCTTAGACGGGCGGGGGGGTTACAATGAGCAGTTCTTC	CASSLDGRGGYNEQFF
TRBJ2-7	.	few	TRBV4-2	TGTGCCAGCAGCCAAGTCTGGGGACCGACCTACGAGCAGTACTTC	CASSQVWGPTYEQYF
TRBJ1-1	.	many	TRBV28	TGTGCCAGCAGTTCACCAATGAGGAAAGCTTTCTTT	CASSSPMRKAFF
TRBJ2-5	TRBD2	.	TRBV20-1	TGCAGTGCCGGGGGGAGAGAGACCCAGTACTTC	CSAGGRETQYF
TRBJ2-2	.	few	TRBV10-3	TGTGCCATCAGTGAGACAATCACCGGGGAGCTGTTTTTT	CAISETITGELFF
TRBJ2-7	TRBD2	.	TRBV20-1	TGCAGTGCGGGGACTAGCGGGAGAGCCTACGAGCAGTACTTC	CSAGTSGRAYEQYF
TRBJ2-5	.	.	TRBV20-1	TGCAGTGCCATAACCCCCCGTTGGGTCCAAGAGACCCAGTACTTC	CSAITPRWVQETQYF
TRBJ1-2	.	.	TRBV4-3	TGCGCCAGCAGCCCCGAGAGAGGTCAGACGGGCTATGGCTACACCTTC	CASSPERGQTGYGYTF
TRBJ2-7	TRBD1	few	TRBV20-1	TGCAGTGCTAGCCCCAGGGGGATGCCCTACGAGCAGTACTTC	CSASPRGMPYEQYF
TRBJ2-2	TRBD1	few	TRBV6-6	TGTGCCAGCAATGAGGCGGACAGGGGAACCGGGGAGCTGTTTTTT	CASNEADRGTGELFF
TRBJ2-7	TRBD1	few	TRBV20-1	TGCAGTGCGCCACAGGGGAACTACGAGCAGTACTTC	CSAPQGNYEQYF
TRBJ2-3	.	once	TRBV10-2	TGCGCCAGCACCCCAGAGAGGAGCACAGATACGCAGTATTTT	CASTPERSTDTQYF
TRBJ1-2	.	.	TRBV20-1	TGCAGTGCTAGAGATCCGGGGGAAATTGGCTACACCTTC	CSARDPGEIGYTF
TRBJ2-5	TRBD1	few	TRBV7-2	TGTGCCAGCACCCCGGGGACAGTGGAGACCCAGTACTTC	CASTPGTVETQYF
TRBJ2-1	TRBD2	few	TRBV12-3/TRBV12-4	TGTGCCAGCAAGACTAGCGGGACCTACTCCTACAATGAGCAGTTCTTC	CASKTSGTYSYNEQFF
TRBJ2-7	TRBD1	few	TRBV4-3	TGCGCCAGCAGCCAAGGGGCGGGACAGGGCTACGAGCAGTACTTC	CASSQGAGQGYEQYF
TRBJ2-6	.	few	TRBV6-4	TGTGCCAGCAGCCCGCAGGCGGACTCTGGGGCCAACGTCCTGACTTTC	CASSPQADSGANVLTF